These T cell receptor beta chains were read from a single sample in a study of blood T cell repertoires in COVID-19. Sequencing used immunoSEQ multiplex PCR; TCRdb keeps in-frame clones, though not all of them. The sample has 330,000 or so clones, more than 85% seen once; the top ten hold 2.5% to 3.5%. The sample taken for sequencing was PBMCs or T cells enriched from blood (not recorded which). These TCRs come from a woman in her twenties or thirties who had recovered from COVID-19. CDR3s include the opening cysteine and the closing phenylalanine or tryptophan. The order of the fields is J gene, V gene, D gene, clone size, CDR3 DNA, CDR3 protein. A D gene is named only where the DNA matches it firmly. Not every row has a clone size; where given, it reads once, few, many or a size class.

>TRBJ2-7|TRBV5-1|NA|NA
TGCGCCAGCACCGATTCTGGCGGGGGCAGCTCCTACGAGCAGTACTTC
CASTDSGGGSSYEQYF
>TRBJ2-1|TRBV2|NA|NA
TGTGCCAGCAGTGAAGCGCGAGGTTCCAATGAGCAGTTCTTC
CASSEARGSNEQFF
>TRBJ2-7|TRBV7-2|NA|NA
TGTGCCAGCCGTAAGGGGCCCTCCTACGAGCAGTACTTC
CASRKGPSYEQYF
>TRBJ2-3|TRBV5-1|NA|NA
TGCGCCAGCAGCTTAAGAGCTAGCACAGATACGCAGTATTTT
CASSLRASTDTQYF
>TRBJ2-7|TRBV19|NA|NA
TGTGCCAGTAGTATCCCCGGAGGGGTTGGGCAGTACTTC
CASSIPGGVGQYF
>TRBJ2-7|TRBV11-2|NA|few
TGTGCCAGCAGCTTTACCCGGGGATCCTCATTCCACGAGCAGTACTTC
CASSFTRGSSFHEQYF
>TRBJ1-2|TRBV6-5|TRBD1|NA
TGTGCCAGCAGTTCTGGGGCAGGGGGCTTCTCCTATGGCTACACCTTC
CASSSGAGGFSYGYTF
>TRBJ1-2|TRBV5-5|NA|NA
TGTGCCAGCAGCTTGGAGGGGGGAGGGAACTATGGCTACACCTTC
CASSLEGGGNYGYTF
>TRBJ2-5|TRBV19|TRBD2|NA
TGTGCCAGTAGTAGCGGGAGCGTCAGAGAGACCCAGTACTTC
CASSSGSVRETQYF
>TRBJ1-2|TRBV4-1|TRBD1|once
TGCGCCAGCAGCCAAGATCAGGGGGTTAACTATGGCTACACCTTC
CASSQDQGVNYGYTF
>TRBJ2-7|TRBV6-5|NA|NA
TGTGCCAGCTGCCGGGTATTGGTGGAGCAGTACTTC
CASCRVLVEQYF
>TRBJ1-1|TRBV7-6|TRBD1|NA
TGTGCCAGCAGCTCGGGACAGCTTGAAGCTTTCTTT
CASSSGQLEAFF
>TRBJ2-7|TRBV19|NA|once
TGTGCCAGTAGTCCTCGTCAGTCCTACGAGCAGTACTTC
CASSPRQSYEQYF
>TRBJ1-5|TRBV19|TRBD1|NA
TGTGCCAGTAGTGCCACCGGGACAGGGGTTCGGCAGCATTTT
CASSATGTGVRQHF
>TRBJ2-1|TRBV5-1|TRBD2|once
TGCGCCAGCAGCTCTGGGACTAGCGCGGACAATGAGCAGTTCTTC
CASSSGTSADNEQFF
>TRBJ1-2|TRBV6-5|TRBD1|NA
TGTGCCAGCGGGGACAGGATCTATTATGGCTACACCTTC
CASGDRIYYGYTF
>TRBJ1-4|TRBV18|TRBD1|NA
TGTGCCAGCTCATGGACAGGGGGCTCCTCGAGAAATGAAAAACTGTTTTTT
CASSWTGGSSRNEKLFF
>TRBJ2-2|TRBV18|NA|NA
TGTGCCAGCTCACCAATTCTAGCTCTCGACACCGGGGAGCTGTTTTTT
CASSPILALDTGELFF
>TRBJ2-6|TRBV19|TRBD2|NA
TGTGCCAGTAGTATAGGTGCTAGCGGGAGTATTGCTGGGGCCAACGTCCTGACTTTC
CASSIGASGSIAGANVLTF
>TRBJ2-2|TRBV6-2/TRBV6-3|TRBD2|NA
TGTGCCAGCAGTTACGCCCGGGACTACCCGAACACCGGGGAGCTGTTTTTT
CASSYARDYPNTGELFF
>TRBJ1-2|TRBV2|TRBD1|NA
TGTGCCAGCAAATTGGACAGGGCCTATGGCTACACCTTC
CASKLDRAYGYTF
>TRBJ2-2|TRBV7-8|TRBD1|few
TGTGCCAGCACCATGCCCGACAGGGCCGGGGAGCTGTTTTTT
CASTMPDRAGELFF
>TRBJ1-6|TRBV30|NA|NA
TGTGCCTGGAGTGGGACTCCGTCCTCCTATAATTCACCCCTCCACTTT
CAWSGTPSSYNSPLHF
>TRBJ2-7|TRBV23-1|NA|NA
TGCGCCAGCAGGGGGCAGAAGGATTACGAGCAGTACTTC
CASRGQKDYEQYF
>TRBJ2-7|TRBV4-1|TRBD2|NA
TGCGCCAGCAGCCAAGTGTCGGCTAGCGGGCACTACGAGCAGTACTTC
CASSQVSASGHYEQYF
>TRBJ2-7|TRBV11-1|NA|once
TGTGCCAGCAGCTTATCCGGGAATAACGAGCAGTACTTC
CASSLSGNNEQYF
>TRBJ1-2|TRBV7-9|NA|NA
TGTGCCAGCAGCTTAACGAGGGTTAAGGAGGATGGCTACACCTTC
CASSLTRVKEDGYTF
>TRBJ1-4|TRBV12-3/TRBV12-4|TRBD1|few
TGTGCCAGCGGGGACAGGGGGAATGAAAAACTGTTTTTT
CASGDRGNEKLFF
>TRBJ1-1|TRBV6-5|NA|NA
TGTGCCAGCAGTTCTCGACATAGACGCACTGAAGCTTTCTTT
CASSSRHRRTEAFF
>TRBJ2-7|TRBV25-1|NA|few
TGTGCCAGCAGTGTAGGTCAGGGGACCTACGAGCAGTACTTC
CASSVGQGTYEQYF
>TRBJ2-7|TRBV11-2|TRBD1|NA
TGTGCCAGCAGCTTTTCACACAGATTCCGGGACAGAGGGCTCTACGAGCAGTACTTC
CASSFSHRFRDRGLYEQYF
>TRBJ2-1|TRBV2|NA|NA
TGTGCCAGCAGGCGGGACAGCGCCAGTGAGCAGTTCTTC
CASRRDSASEQFF
>TRBJ2-5|TRBV9|NA|once
TGTGCCAGCAGCGTGAATCGTCGAGCGTCGGAGACCCAGTACTTC
CASSVNRRASETQYF
>TRBJ1-4|TRBV2|NA|NA
TGTGCCACCGGGAGGGGGGGGGCGAATGAAAAACTGTTTTTT
CATGRGGANEKLFF